The 2 T cell receptor beta chains presented below share a single source sample, sequenced in a study of tumor-infiltrating lymphocytes in primary liver carcinoma. Taking roughly 20-34 mg of unsorted bulk tissue, the authors co-extracted RNA and DNA. Researchers generated TCR beta cDNA from roughly 510 ng of total RNA, relying on a constant-region primer. Researchers made the TCR beta libraries by running three nested multiplex PCR rounds with slightly modified ARM-PCR. The two initial PCR rounds, roughly 11 cycles each, used TRBV1-TRBV30 forward and C-beta reverse primers. TCRdb reanalysed the multiplex PCR reads using MiXCR and keeps one entry per CDR3 protein. The table lists around 47,000 distinct CDR3 sequences, about three quarters of them singletons. The sequencing sample was made of liver tumor tissue from sampling region 2. Subset here: tumor region T2, inferior pole. The receptors come from a middle-aged man with primary liver carcinoma and hepatitis B virus infection.

Concerning this clonotype itself: The CDR3 carries no conserved terminal phenylalanine or tryptophan, so it likely arises from a read error. The chain joins TRBV11-3 to TRBJ2-1; D is unclear. This CDR3 has 14 residues. Germline loops: CDR1 SGHNT, CDR2 YENEEA. The CDR3 protein is CAGSLGVSNYEQFL. CDR3 coding DNA: TGTGCCGGCAGCTTAGGCGTCTCGAACTATGAGCAGTTCTTA.

Note on this clonotype: Here the CDR3 omits its conserved ending phenylalanine or tryptophan, so a read error is the likely source. The chain couples TRBV29-1 to TRBJ2-7; no definite D call. There are 15 residues in the CDR3. From germline, CDR1 is SQVTM and CDR2 ANQGSEA. Trimming removed 5 bases from V and 3 bases from J, with 20 bases in between. This CDR3 reads CSVTGPDWNLYEQYS. CDR3 bases: TGCAGCGTTACCGGACCCGACTGGAATCTCTACGAGCAGTACTCC.